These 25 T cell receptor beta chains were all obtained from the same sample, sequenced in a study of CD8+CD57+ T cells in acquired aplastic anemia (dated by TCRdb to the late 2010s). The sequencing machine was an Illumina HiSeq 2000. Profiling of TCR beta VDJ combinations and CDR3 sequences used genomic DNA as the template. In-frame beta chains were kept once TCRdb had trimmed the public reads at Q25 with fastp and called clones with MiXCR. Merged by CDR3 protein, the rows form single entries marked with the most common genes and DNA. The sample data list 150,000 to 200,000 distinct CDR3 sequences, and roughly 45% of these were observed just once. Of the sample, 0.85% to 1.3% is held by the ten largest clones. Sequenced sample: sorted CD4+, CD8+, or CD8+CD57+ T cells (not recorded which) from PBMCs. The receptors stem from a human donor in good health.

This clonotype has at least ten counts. CDR3 residues: CASTNTNYGYTF. The CDR3, as DNA: TGTGCCAGCACGAACACTAACTATGGCTACACCTTC. The V gene is TRBV6-1, the J gene TRBJ1-2; D uncertain. The length of the CDR3 is 12 residues. Germline V gene sequence: CDR1 MNHNS, CDR2 SASEGT. Trimming left V 7 bases short and J 0 bases short, with 6 bases between.

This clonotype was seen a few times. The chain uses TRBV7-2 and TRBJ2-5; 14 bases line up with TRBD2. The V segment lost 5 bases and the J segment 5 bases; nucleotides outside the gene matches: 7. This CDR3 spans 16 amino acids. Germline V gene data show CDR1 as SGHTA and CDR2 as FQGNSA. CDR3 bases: TGTGCCAGCAGCACGGGACTAGCGGGAGTTTTTGAGACCCAGTACTTC. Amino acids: CASSTGLAGVFETQYF.

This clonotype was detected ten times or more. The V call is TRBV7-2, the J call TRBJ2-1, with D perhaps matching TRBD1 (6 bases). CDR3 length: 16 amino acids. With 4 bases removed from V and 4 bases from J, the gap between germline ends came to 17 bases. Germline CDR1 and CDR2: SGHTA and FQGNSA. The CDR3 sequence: CASSSYPRTAYNEQFF. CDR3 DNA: TGTGCCAGCAGCTCCTACCCCCGGACAGCATACAATGAGCAGTTCTTC.

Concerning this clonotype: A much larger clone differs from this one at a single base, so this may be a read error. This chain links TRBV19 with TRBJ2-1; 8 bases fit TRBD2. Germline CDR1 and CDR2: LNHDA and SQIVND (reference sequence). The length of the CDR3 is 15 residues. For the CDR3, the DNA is TGTGCCGGTAGTATTCCGTCGAGCGGGAGCAATGAGCAGTTCTTC. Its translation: CAGSIPSSGSNEQFF.

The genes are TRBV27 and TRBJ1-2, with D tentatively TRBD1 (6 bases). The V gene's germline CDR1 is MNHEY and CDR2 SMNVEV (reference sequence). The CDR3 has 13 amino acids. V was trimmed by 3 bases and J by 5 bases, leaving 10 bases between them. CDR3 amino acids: CASSLGGQYGYTF. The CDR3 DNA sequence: TGTGCCAGCAGTTTGGGGGGGCAGTATGGCTACACCTTC.

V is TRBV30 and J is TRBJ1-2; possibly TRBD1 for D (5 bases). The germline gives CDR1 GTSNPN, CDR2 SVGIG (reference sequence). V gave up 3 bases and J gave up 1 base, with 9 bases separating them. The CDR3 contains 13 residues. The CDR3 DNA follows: TGTGCCTGGAGGAGCGACAGTAACTATGGCTACACCTTC. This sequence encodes CAWRSDSNYGYTF.

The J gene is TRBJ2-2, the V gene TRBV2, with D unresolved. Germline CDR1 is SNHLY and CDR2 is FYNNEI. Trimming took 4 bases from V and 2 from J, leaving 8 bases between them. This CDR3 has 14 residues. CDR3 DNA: TGTGCCAGCAGTGCGGCACGAAACACCGGGGAGCTGTTTTTT. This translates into CASSAARNTGELFF.

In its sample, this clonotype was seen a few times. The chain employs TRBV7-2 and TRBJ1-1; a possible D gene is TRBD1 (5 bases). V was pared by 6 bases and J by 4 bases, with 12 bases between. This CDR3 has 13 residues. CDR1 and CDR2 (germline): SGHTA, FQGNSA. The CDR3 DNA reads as TGTGCCAGCAGTGGGGCCGGGGGCACTGAAGCTTTCTTT. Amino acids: CASSGAGGTEAFF.

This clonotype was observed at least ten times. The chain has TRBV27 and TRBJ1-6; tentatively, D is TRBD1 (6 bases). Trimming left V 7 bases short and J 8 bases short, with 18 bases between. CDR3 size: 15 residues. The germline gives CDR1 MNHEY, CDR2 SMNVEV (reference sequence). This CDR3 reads CASTGGRYRDSPLHF. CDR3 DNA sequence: TGTGCCAGCACTGGGGGGCGCTATCGGGATTCACCCCTCCACTTT.

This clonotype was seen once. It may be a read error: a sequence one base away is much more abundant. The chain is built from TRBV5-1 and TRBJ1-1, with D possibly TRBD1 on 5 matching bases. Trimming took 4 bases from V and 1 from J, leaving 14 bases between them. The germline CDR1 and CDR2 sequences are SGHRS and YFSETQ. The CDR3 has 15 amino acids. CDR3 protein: CASSPKTESNTEAFF. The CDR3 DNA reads TGCGCCAGCAGCCCAAAGACAGAGTCGAACACTGAAGCTTTCTTT.

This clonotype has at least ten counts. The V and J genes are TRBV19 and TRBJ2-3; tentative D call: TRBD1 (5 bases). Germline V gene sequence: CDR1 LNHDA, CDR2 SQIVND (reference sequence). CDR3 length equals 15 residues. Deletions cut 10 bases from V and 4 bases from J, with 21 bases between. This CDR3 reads CATATPTATADTQYF. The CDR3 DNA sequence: TGTGCCACCGCGACACCGACAGCTACGGCAGATACGCAGTATTTT.

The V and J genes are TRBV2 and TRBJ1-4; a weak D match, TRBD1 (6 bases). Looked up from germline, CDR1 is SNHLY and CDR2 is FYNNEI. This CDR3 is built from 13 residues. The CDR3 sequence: CVTAGRGREKLFF. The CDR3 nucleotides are TGTGTTACAGCGGGCAGGGGCAGAGAAAAACTGTTTTTT. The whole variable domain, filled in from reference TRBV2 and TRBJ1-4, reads EPEVTQTPSHQVTQMGQEVILRCVPISNHLYFYWYRQILGQKVEFLVSFYNNEISEKSEIFDDQFSVERPDGSNFTLKIRSTKLEDSAMYFCVTAGRGREKLFFGSGTQLSVL.

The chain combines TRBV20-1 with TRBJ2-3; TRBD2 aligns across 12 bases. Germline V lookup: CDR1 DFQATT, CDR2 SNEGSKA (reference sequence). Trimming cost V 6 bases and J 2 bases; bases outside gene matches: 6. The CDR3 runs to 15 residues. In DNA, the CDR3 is TGCAGTGCGCCTACTAGCGGGAGGAACACAGATACGCAGTATTTT. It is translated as CSAPTSGRNTDTQYF.

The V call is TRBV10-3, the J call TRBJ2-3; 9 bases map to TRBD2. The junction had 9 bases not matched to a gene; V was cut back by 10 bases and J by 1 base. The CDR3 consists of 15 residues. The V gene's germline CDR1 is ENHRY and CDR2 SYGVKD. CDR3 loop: CATAPVAGGTDTQYF. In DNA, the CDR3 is TGTGCCACCGCCCCCGTAGCGGGAGGCACAGATACGCAGTATTTT.

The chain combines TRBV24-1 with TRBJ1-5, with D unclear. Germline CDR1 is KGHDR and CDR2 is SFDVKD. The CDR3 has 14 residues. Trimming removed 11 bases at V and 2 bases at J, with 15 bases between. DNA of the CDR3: TGTGCCATCTCCAGACCTTGGGGCAATCAGCCCCAGCATTTT. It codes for CAISRPWGNQPQHF.

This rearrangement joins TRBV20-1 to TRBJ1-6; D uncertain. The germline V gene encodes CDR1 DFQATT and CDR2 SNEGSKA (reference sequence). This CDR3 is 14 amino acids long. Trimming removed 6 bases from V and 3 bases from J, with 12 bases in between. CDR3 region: CSAGQESYNSPLHF. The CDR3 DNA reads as TGCAGTGCGGGTCAGGAGAGCTATAATTCACCCCTCCACTTT.

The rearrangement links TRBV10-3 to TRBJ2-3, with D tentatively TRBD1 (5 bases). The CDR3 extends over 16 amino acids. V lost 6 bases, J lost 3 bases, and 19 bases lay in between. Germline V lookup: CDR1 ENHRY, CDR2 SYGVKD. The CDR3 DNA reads TGTGCCATCAGCCGAAAAGGGGCAGGGCAAACAGATACGCAGTATTTT. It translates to CAISRKGAGQTDTQYF.

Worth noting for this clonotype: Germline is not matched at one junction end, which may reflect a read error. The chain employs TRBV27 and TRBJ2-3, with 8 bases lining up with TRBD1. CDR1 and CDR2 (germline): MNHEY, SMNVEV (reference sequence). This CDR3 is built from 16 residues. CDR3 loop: CASNLYGRGQADTQYF. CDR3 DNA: TGTGCCAGCAATTTATATGGCAGGGGACAGGCAGATACGCAGTATTTT.

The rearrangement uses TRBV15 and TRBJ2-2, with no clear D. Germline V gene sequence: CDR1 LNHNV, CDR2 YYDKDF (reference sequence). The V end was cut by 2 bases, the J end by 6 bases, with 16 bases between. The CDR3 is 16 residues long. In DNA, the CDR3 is TGTGCCACCAGCAGATCCCCAATTGACACCCCCGGGGAGCTGTTTTTT. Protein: CATSRSPIDTPGELFF.

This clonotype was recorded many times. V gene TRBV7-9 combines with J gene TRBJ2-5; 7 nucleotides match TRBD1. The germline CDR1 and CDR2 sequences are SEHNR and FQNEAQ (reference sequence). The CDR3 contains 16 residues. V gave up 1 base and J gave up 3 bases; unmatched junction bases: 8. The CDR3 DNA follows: TGTGCCAGCAGCTTAGTGTCCGGGACAGAAAAAGAGACCCAGTACTTC. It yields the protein CASSLVSGTEKETQYF.

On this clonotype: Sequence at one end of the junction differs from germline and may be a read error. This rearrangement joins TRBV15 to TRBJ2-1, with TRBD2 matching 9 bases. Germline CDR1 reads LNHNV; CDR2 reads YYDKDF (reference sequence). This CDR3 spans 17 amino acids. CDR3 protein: CAASSYLAGDPANEQFF. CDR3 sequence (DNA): TGTGCCGCCAGCAGCTACTTAGCGGGAGACCCGGCCAATGAGCAGTTCTTC.

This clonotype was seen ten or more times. Here the CDR3 reads CASSLAGESWNEQFF. In nucleotides, the CDR3 is TGTGCCAGCAGTTTAGCCGGGGAAAGTTGGAATGAGCAGTTCTTC. This chain joins TRBV12-3 or TRBV12-4 and TRBJ2-1, with D perhaps matching TRBD2 (5 bases). The CDR3 runs to 15 residues. V lost 0 bases, J lost 7 bases, and 13 bases lay in between.

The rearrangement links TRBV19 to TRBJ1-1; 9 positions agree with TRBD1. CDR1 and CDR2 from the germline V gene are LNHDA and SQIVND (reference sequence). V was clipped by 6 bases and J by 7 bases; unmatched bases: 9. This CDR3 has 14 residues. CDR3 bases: TGTGCCAGTAGCACGTACAGGGGGCAGGTTGAAGCTTTCTTT. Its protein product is CASSTYRGQVEAFF.

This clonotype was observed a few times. The CDR3 here is CASSLEDPGANVLTF. CDR3 DNA sequence: TGTGCCAGCAGTTTAGAGGACCCTGGGGCCAACGTCCTGACTTTC. The chain recombines TRBV27 with TRBJ2-6; no definite D call. This CDR3 has 15 residues. V was trimmed by 2 bases and J by 2 bases, leaving 7 bases between them. CDR1 is MNHEY, CDR2 SMNVEV, per germline (reference sequence). The variable domain in full, completed from reference TRBV27 and TRBJ2-6, reads EAQVTQNPRYLITVTGKKLTVTCSQNMNHEYMSWYRQDPGLGLRQIYYSMNVEVTDKGDVPEGYKVSRKEKRNFPLILESPSPNQTSLYFCASSLEDPGANVLTFGAGSRLTVL.

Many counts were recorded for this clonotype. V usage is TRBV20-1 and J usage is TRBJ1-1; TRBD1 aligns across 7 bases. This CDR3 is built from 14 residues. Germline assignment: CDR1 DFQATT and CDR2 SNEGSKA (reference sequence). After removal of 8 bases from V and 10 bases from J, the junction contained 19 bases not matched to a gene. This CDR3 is CSTTPSDRRGGAFF. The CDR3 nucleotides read TGCAGTACAACGCCCTCGGACCGCAGGGGGGGAGCTTTCTTT.